The TCR beta chain under discussion was sequenced for a study of monozygotic twins with inflammatory bowel disease. Study-wide results and caveats: Neither one strong signal nor one clonotype associated with IBD was supported.

The CDR3 sequence is 14 residues long. CDR1 and CDR2 (germline): KGHDR, SFDVKD. TCRdb re-called the 5' RACE reads and gives one entry per CDR3 protein, without DNA. This table lists fewer than 400,000 distinct CDR3 sequences. On this clonotype itself: Its specificity is not known.

The V call is TRBV24-1, the J call TRBJ2-1; the D call from TCRdb, TRBD2, cannot be confirmed without DNA. This receptor was identified in a human donor with ulcerative colitis or Crohn's disease, or a healthy co-twin of an affected twin (not recorded which). Source material: blood. CDR3 region: CATSAGGAHNEQFF.